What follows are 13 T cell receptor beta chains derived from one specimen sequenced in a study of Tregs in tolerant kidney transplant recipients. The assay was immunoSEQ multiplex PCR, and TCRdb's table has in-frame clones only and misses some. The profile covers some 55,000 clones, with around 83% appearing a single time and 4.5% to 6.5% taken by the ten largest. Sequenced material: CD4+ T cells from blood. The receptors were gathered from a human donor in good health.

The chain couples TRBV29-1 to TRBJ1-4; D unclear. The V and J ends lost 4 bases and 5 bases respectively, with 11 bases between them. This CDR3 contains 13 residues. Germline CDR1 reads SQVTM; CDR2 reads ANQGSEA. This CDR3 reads CSVGLNANEKLFF. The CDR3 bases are TGCAGCGTTGGGTTGAACGCCAATGAAAAACTGTTTTTT.

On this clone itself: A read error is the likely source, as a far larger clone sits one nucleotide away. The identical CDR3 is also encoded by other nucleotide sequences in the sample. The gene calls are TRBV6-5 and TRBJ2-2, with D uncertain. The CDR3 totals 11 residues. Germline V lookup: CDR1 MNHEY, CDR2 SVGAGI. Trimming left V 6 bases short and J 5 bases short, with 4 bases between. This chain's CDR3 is CASRETGELFF. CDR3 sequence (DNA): TGTGCCAGCAGGGAAACCGGGGAGCTGTTTTTT.

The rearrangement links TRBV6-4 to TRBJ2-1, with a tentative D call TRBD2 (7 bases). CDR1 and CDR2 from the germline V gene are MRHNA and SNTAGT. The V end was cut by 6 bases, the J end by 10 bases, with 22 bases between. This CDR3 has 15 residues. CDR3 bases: TGTGCCAGCAGCGCAGAGTTGGGGGGGGCTAAGGAGCAGTTCTTC. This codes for CASSAELGGAKEQFF.

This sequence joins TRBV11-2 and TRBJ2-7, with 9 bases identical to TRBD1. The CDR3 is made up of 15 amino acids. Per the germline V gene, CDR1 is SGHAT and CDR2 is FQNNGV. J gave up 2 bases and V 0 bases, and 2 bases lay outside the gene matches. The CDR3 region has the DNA TGTGCCAGCAGCTTAGAGACAGGGGGAGCCTACGAGCAGTACTTC. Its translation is CASSLETGGAYEQYF.

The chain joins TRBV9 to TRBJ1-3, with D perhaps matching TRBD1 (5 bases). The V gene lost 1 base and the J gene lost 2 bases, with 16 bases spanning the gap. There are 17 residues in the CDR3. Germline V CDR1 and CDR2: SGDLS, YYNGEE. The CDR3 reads CASSVKDTGRAGNTIYF. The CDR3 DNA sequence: TGTGCCAGCAGCGTAAAGGACACGGGGAGGGCTGGAAACACCATATATTTT.

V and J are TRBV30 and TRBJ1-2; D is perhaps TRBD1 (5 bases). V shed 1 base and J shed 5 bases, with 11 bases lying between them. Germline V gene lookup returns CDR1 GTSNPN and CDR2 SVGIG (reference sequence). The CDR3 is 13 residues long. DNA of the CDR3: TGTGCCTGGAGTGCCCCCGAGGGGTATGGCTACACCTTC. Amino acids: CAWSAPEGYGYTF. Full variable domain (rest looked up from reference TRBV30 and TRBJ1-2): SQTIHQWPATLVQPVGSPLSLECTVEGTSNPNLYWYRQAAGRGLQLLFYSVGIGQISSEVPQNLSASRPQDRQFILSSKKLLLSDSGFYLCAWSAPEGYGYTFGSGTRLTVV.

The CDR3 nucleotides read TGTGCCAGCTCACGAACCCAACAGACAGATACGCAGTATTTT. This gives the protein CASSRTQQTDTQYF. This chain uses TRBV18 with TRBJ2-3; D not resolved. The CDR3 covers 14 residues. CDR1 KGHSH and CDR2 LQKENI come from the germline V gene. Trimming left V 4 bases short and J 3 bases short, with 11 bases between.

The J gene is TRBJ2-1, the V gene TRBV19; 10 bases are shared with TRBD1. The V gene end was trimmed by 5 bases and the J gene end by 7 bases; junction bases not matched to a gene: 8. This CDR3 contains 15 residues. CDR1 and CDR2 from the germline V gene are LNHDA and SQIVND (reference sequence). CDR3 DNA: TGTGCCAGTAGTCGGATCGGACAGGGGGAAAATGAGCAGTTCTTC. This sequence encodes CASSRIGQGENEQFF. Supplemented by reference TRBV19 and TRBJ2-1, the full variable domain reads DGGITQSPKYLFRKEGQNVTLSCEQNLNHDAMYWYRQDPGQGLRLIYYSQIVNDFQKGDIAEGYSVSREKKESFPLTVTSAQKNPTAFYLCASSRIGQGENEQFFGPGTRLTVL.

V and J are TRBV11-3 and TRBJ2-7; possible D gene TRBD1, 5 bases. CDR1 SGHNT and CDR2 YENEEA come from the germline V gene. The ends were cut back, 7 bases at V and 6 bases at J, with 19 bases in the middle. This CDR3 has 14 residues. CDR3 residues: CASISKGQGGEQYF. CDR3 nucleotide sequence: TGTGCCAGCATCTCCAAAGGGCAGGGCGGCGAGCAGTACTTC.

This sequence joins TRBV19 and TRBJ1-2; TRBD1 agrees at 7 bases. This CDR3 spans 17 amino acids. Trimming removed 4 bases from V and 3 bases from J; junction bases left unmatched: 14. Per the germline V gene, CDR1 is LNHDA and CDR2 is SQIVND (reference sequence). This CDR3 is CASSTPPDRANYYGYTF. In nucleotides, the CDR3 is TGTGCCAGTAGTACGCCCCCCGACAGGGCAAACTACTATGGCTACACCTTC.

The CDR3 bases are TGCGCCAGCAGCTTGGACGGCGGATTGGGCGCAACTAATGAAAAACTGTTTTTT. This gives the protein CASSLDGGLGATNEKLFF. This rearrangement joins TRBV5-1 to TRBJ1-4; no clear D gene. Germline CDR1 is SGHRS and CDR2 is YFSETQ. CDR3 length: 18 amino acids. The ends were cut back, 0 bases at V and 0 bases at J, with 15 bases in the middle.

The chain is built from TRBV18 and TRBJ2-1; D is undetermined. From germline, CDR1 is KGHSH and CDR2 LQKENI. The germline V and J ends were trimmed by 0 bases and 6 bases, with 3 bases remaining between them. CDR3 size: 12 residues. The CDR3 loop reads CASSPPANEQFF. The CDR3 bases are TGTGCCAGCTCACCACCGGCCAATGAGCAGTTCTTC.

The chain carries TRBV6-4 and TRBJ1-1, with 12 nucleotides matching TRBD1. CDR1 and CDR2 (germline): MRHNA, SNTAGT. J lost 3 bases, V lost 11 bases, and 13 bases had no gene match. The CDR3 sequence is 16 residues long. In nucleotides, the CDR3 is TGTGCCGGAATCCGGGACAGGGGGCGCTTGGACACTGAAGCTTTCTTT. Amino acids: CAGIRDRGRLDTEAFF.